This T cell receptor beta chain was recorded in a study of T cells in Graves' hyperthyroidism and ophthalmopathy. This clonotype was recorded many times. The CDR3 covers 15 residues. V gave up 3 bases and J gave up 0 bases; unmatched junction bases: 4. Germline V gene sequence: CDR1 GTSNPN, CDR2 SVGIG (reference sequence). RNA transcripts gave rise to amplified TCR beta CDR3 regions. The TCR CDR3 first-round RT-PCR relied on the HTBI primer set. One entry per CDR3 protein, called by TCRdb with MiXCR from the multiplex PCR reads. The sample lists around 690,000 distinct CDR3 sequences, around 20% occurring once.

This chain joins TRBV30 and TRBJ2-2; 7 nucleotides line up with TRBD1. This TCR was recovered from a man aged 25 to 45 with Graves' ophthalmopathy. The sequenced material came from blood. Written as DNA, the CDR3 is TGTGCCTGGAGAGACGGGACAGCGAACACCGGGGAGCTGTTTTTT. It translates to CAWRDGTANTGELFF.